The sequence of this T cell receptor beta chain was determined in a study of vaccination effects on CD4 cells after COVID-19. Pools of viral peptides were used by the ViraFEST assay to expand antigen-specific CD4+ T cells ahead of sequencing. The authors isolated CD4+ T cells after roughly 10 days of culture. The vaccine recipients had no prior SARS-CoV-2 infection, with negative nucleocapsid antibodies. Cultures of some 1.8 million PBMC per well contained approximately 10 IU/ml IL-2 plus 10 ug/ml peptides. A word on this clone: Its antigen is unknown.

Trimming left V 5 bases short and J 5 bases short, with 15 bases between. There are 14 residues in the CDR3. Germline CDR1 is SGHAT and CDR2 is FQNNGV. The assay was immunoSEQ multiplex PCR, and TCRdb's table has in-frame clones only and misses some. Of some 59,000 clones in the sample, around 85% are singletons; the top ten hold 2% to 2.5%. The TCR sequence derives from a human donor who received a COVID-19 vaccine. This specimen consisted of CD4+ T cells from PBMCs cultured with HCoV-229E spike peptides, obtained before COVID-19 vaccination. The genes are TRBV11-2 and TRBJ2-5; D call uncertain. In DNA, the CDR3 is TGTGCCAGCAGCGACTCCCGCGTCCTGGAGACCCAGTACTTC. Residues: CASSDSRVLETQYF.